The rows below give T cell receptor beta chains drawn from one sample of a study of brain metastases from non-small cell lung cancer. Sequenced by immunoSEQ multiplex PCR; TCRdb stores in-frame clones only, minus some. This table holds approximately 1,900 clones, roughly 84% found once. The sequenced sample consisted of tissue from a brain metastasis. The receptors shown here come from a donor aged 40 or older with non-small cell lung cancer. Each CDR3 is given with its conserved first and last residue. Fields, in order: J gene, V gene, D gene, clone size, CDR3 DNA, CDR3 protein. A D gene is named only where the DNA matches it firmly. The size of a clone is reported for some rows only, either as once, few or many, or as a class for expanded clones.

>TRBJ1-5|TRBV4-3|-|-
TGCGCCAGCAGCCCCCGGGCTTTCGACAGAGCCTATAGCAATCAGCCCCAGCATTTT
CASSPRAFDRAYSNQPQHF
>TRBJ2-2|TRBV5-6|-|-
TGTGCCAGCAGCTTAGGAGCGAGGGGTCTGACCGGGGAGCTGTTTTTT
CASSLGARGLTGELFF
>TRBJ2-2|TRBV7-2|TRBD2|-
TGTGCCAGCAGCTTTGCTAGCGGGGGGGGCACCGGGGAGCTGTTTTTT
CASSFASGGGTGELFF
>TRBJ1-3|TRBV7-2|-|-
TGTGCCAGCAGCTTTGGAACAGGGAAAGGAAACACCATATATTTT
CASSFGTGKGNTIYF
>TRBJ2-1|TRBV10-3|-|few
TGTGCCATCACTGACAGCTCCGTCTACAATGAGCAGTTCTTC
CAITDSSVYNEQFF
>TRBJ2-7|TRBV30|TRBD1|-
TGTGCCTGGAGTGTTGGACAGGGCCCCTACGAGCAGTACTTC
CAWSVGQGPYEQYF
>TRBJ2-7|TRBV5-1|TRBD1|-
TGCGCCAGCAGCCCCACAGGGGGCAGATATGAGCAGTACTTC
CASSPTGGRYEQYF
>TRBJ1-2|TRBV7-2|TRBD1|-
TGTGCCAGCAGGCGGACAGGGTTAGGTTATGGCTACACCTTC
CASRRTGLGYGYTF
>TRBJ2-1|TRBV5-6|-|-
TGTGCCAGCTTTTCCCGGGGACACTCCTACAATGAGCAGTTCTTC
CASFSRGHSYNEQFF
>TRBJ2-1|TRBV7-6|-|-
TGTGCCAGCGGCCCCCAGGGACCCCTTGAGCAGTTCTTC
CASGPQGPLEQFF
>TRBJ1-3|TRBV7-9|-|-
TGTGCCAGCAGCCGGAGGCGTACTAGGGATGCGGACACCATATATTTT
CASSRRRTRDADTIYF
>TRBJ2-7|TRBV6-5|-|-
TGTGCCAGCATTCGGGGACACCTTTACGAGCAGTACTTC
CASIRGHLYEQYF
>TRBJ2-2|TRBV19|TRBD1|-
TGTGCCAGTAGTTTGGACAGGGAGACCGGGGAGCTGTTTTTT
CASSLDRETGELFF
>TRBJ1-2|TRBV7-2|TRBD1|-
TGTGCCAGCAGCCCCTCGTACAGGGGCCCACGATTATATGGCTACACCTTC
CASSPSYRGPRLYGYTF
>TRBJ2-3|TRBV19|-|once
TGTGCCAGTAGTATCTACCCCGGGGGCCTCAACACAGATACGCAGTATTTT
CASSIYPGGLNTDTQYF
>TRBJ2-2|TRBV4-2|-|-
TGTGCCAGCAGCCATCCCGGGACTGGGGAGCTGTTTTTT
CASSHPGTGELFF
>TRBJ1-5|TRBV10-2|-|-
TGCGCCACAGCCCAGAACAAGGATCAGCCCCAGCATTTT
CATAQNKDQPQHF
>TRBJ1-4|TRBV6-5|TRBD1|-
TGTGCCAGCAGTTACTACAGGGGTCAGGGTGAAAAACTGTTTTTT
CASSYYRGQGEKLFF
>TRBJ2-1|TRBV3-1/TRBV3-2|-|-
TGTGCCAGCAGCCAAGTGGGGGCTTGGGGGGATGAGCAGTTCTTC
CASSQVGAWGDEQFF
>TRBJ1-2|TRBV5-4|-|-
TGTGCCAGCAGCTTGGTAGGGGCGTGGAATGGCTACACCTTC
CASSLVGAWNGYTF
>TRBJ2-7|TRBV6-5|-|-
TGTGCCAGCAGGCGCGGGACCCGGGCTGACGAGCAGTACTTC
CASRRGTRADEQYF
>TRBJ2-3|TRBV27|TRBD2|-
TGTGCCAGCAGTTCCCCCCTAGCGGGAGGAATCACAGATACGCAGTATTTT
CASSSPLAGGITDTQYF
>TRBJ1-5|TRBV10-3|-|-
TGTGCCATCAGTGATAAGCAGGGTCAGCCCCAGCATTTT
CAISDKQGQPQHF
>TRBJ1-1|TRBV27|-|-
TGTGCCAGCAGTTTAAGTCACAGTTTGAACACTGAAGCTTTCTTT
CASSLSHSLNTEAFF
>TRBJ1-1|TRBV7-3|-|-
TGTGCCAGCAGCTTAGAGGGCATGAACACTGAAGCTTTCTTT
CASSLEGMNTEAFF
>TRBJ1-2|TRBV5-1|-|-
TGCGCCAGCTACCTGGAACTTCAGGGGAGGGATGGCTACACCTTC
CASYLELQGRDGYTF
>TRBJ1-2|TRBV7-9|TRBD1|once
TGTGCCAGCAGCCCAGGGGGCTTGGACTATGGCTACACCTTC
CASSPGGLDYGYTF
>TRBJ2-3|TRBV6-5|-|-
TGTGCCAGCAGTTACCCGGGGAAGGGTGTTACGCAGTATTTT
CASSYPGKGVTQYF
>TRBJ1-5|TRBV7-8|-|-
TGTGCCAGCAGCTTAAAATTTCAGCCCCAGCATTTT
CASSLKFQPQHF
>TRBJ2-5|TRBV3-1/TRBV3-2|-|-
TGTGCCAGCAGCCAAGGTCAACAAAAGACCCAGTACTTC
CASSQGQQKTQYF
>TRBJ2-5|TRBV5-1|TRBD2|-
TGCGCCAGCAGCTTCCGTGGTAGCGGGAGGGCCGGTCTAGAGACCCAGTACTTC
CASSFRGSGRAGLETQYF
>TRBJ2-3|TRBV12-3/TRBV12-4|TRBD2|-
TGTGCCAGCAGTTTCGGGGGGGGAGATACGCAGTATTTT
CASSFGGGDTQYF
>TRBJ2-4|TRBV4-3|-|-
TGCGCCAGCAGCCAAGATATGTTTCGGGCCAAAAACATTCAGTACTTC
CASSQDMFRAKNIQYF
>TRBJ1-1|TRBV9|-|once
TGTGCCAGCAGCGTAGGCCAGGGGAACACTGAAGCTTTCTTT
CASSVGQGNTEAFF
>TRBJ2-2|TRBV19|TRBD1|-
TGTGCCACAAGCAGGGGGCCCGCCGGGGAGCTGTTTTTT
CATSRGPAGELFF
>TRBJ2-3|TRBV20-1|-|-
TGCAGTGCTAGGGAAACAGATACGCAATATTTT
CSARETDTQYF
>TRBJ2-7|TRBV7-8|-|-
TGTGCCAGCAGCTTTAATCAGGGTTCCTACGAGCAGTACTTC
CASSFNQGSYEQYF
>TRBJ2-5|TRBV2|TRBD2|-
TGTGCCAGCAAAGAGGGACTAGCAGGCCAACAAGAGACCCAGTACTTC
CASKEGLAGQQETQYF
>TRBJ2-7|TRBV27|-|-
TGTGCCAGCAGCCAACAGGGGGGGGGTAAATACGAGCAGTACTTC
CASSQQGGGKYEQYF
>TRBJ2-5|TRBV5-6|TRBD1|-
TGTGCCAGCAGCTTGCCGGACAGGGGCGGGGAGACCCAGTACTTC
CASSLPDRGGETQYF